The clone carrying this TCR beta chain showed up just a few times. Its antigen is unidentified. Primed by a sample-barcoded 5' primer and a J-beta primer mix, a second PCR proceeded for about 7 to 11 cycles. TCRdb reprocessed the 5' RACE reads with MiXCR, giving one entry per CDR3 protein. The data show roughly 500,000 distinct CDR3 sequences, 27% seen once. This specimen comes from a study of blood T cells in healthy people across ages. General study findings and limits: Roughly linear age-related decline in beta diversity appeared, significant by age around 42.

CDR1 and CDR2 (germline): SGHTA, FQGNSA. CDR3 size: 17 residues. After removal of 5 bases from V and 1 base from J, the junction contained 8 bases not matched to a gene. Sample: blood. This receptor was identified in an older woman in good health. This chain connects TRBV7-2 to TRBJ1-6, with 7 bases fitting TRBD1. The CDR3 reads CASSPGGGASYNSPLHF. The CDR3, as DNA: TGTGCCAGCAGCCCCGGAGGGGGCGCTTCCTATAATTCACCCCTCCACTTT.